This T cell receptor beta chain was documented in a study of blood T cell repertoires in COVID-19 (dated by TCRdb to 2020 to 2022). Study-wide context: Collaborator samples came from the United States, Italy and Spain and covered acute and convalescent phases of COVID-19. Subjects who had been exposed to COVID-19, were actively infected with it, or had recovered from it provided the deeply sampled blood TCRbeta repertoires that made up the dataset. The repertoires were released in a freely available public database intended as a resource for research on the immune response to SARS-CoV-2. HLA class I and class II types, where available, came from metadata supplied by the sample provider rather than from assay-based typing. The material from the prospective study consisted of cDNA or gDNA derived from T cells, B-cell-depleted T cells, or PBMCs. The sample metadata nearly always contained a de-identified subject ID, COVID-19 status, age in years and sex. The samples were drawn from two sources: the first 160 participants of the ongoing ImmuneRACE study, and 1,000 to 1,500 subjects contributed by 6 global collaborators.

CDR1 and CDR2 are drawn from the germline V gene: MDHEN, SYDVKM. Spanning cysteine to phenylalanine, the CDR3 consists of 15 amino acids. Only CDR3 DNA is held: 45 bases, read in frame from base 1. V was cut back by 7 bases and J by 0 bases, leaving a gap of 13 bases between them. Of note for this clone: No antigen is known for it. Base qualities are not provided; no much larger clone lies one nucleotide away.

In the prospective study, participants were about 18 to 89 years old, resided in approximately 25 geographic areas of the United States, and were enrolled through a virtual design. In the prospective study, cohorts were assigned on the basis of participant-reported clinical history obtained from a screening survey and a study questionnaire. Exposed participants had been in contact with someone with a PCR-confirmed or clinician-diagnosed COVID-19 case within 2 weeks of study entry. In the prospective study, mobile phlebotomists collected whole blood, serum and a nasopharyngeal or oropharyngeal swab from each participant. Prospective study participants could optionally give additional blood draws and questionnaires over an approximately 2-month period. Blood samples from the prospective study were shipped frozen or at room temperature prior to DNA extraction. Study-level results and caveats: How much clinical and demographic metadata was included differed by source and by participant, and the metadata was provided uncurated.

TCRbeta CDR3 regions were amplified from genomic DNA by means of the immunoSEQ Assay, a bias-controlled multiplex PCR. The original methods were these. The number of nucleated cells in each sample was estimated by amplification of reference gene primers within the assay. Sequence reads were collapsed and filtered to measure the absolute abundance of every unique TCRbeta CDR3 rearrangement. For each sample, productive Simpson clonality was calculated by taking the square root of Simpson's diversity index across productive rearrangements. In TCRdb, the immuneACCESS table is reduced to in-frame sequences with V and J assigned. These tables do not hold every clone; where another copy was compared, an unresolved V gene accounts for under half, and the others remain unexplained. Clone size and the V and J calls come from that table; the DNA yielded D and trimming. The sample data list roughly 150,000 clones, and roughly 90% of these were observed just once. The ten largest clones represent approximately 3.7% of the sample.

The sequence came from a woman between 35 and 50 years old who had been exposed to COVID-19. Sequencing was carried out using PBMCs or T cells enriched from blood (not recorded which). The rearrangement combines TRBV28 with TRBJ2-1; the D gene is perhaps TRBD1, from 6 matching bases. The CDR3 protein: CASNRDISSYNEQFF. At the DNA level, the sequence is TGTGCCAGCAACCGGGACATAAGCTCCTACAATGAGCAGTTCTTC.